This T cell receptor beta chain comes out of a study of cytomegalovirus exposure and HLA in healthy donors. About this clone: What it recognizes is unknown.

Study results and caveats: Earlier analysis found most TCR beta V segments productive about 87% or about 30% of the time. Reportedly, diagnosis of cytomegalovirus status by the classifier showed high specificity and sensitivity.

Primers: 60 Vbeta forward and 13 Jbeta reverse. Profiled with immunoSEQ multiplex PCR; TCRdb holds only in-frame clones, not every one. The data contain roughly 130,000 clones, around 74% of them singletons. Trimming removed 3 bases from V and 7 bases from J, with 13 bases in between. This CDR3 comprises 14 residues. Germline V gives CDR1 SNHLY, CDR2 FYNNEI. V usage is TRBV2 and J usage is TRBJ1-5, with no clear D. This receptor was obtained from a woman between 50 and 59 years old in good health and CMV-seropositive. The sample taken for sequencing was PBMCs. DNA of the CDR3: TGTGCCAGCAGTGAGGGAGTAATTGGGCAGCCCCAGCATTTT. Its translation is CASSEGVIGQPQHF. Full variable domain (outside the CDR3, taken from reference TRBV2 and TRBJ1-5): EPEVTQTPSHQVTQMGQEVILRCVPISNHLYFYWYRQILGQKVEFLVSFYNNEISEKSEIFDDQFSVERPDGSNFTLKIRSTKLEDSAMYFCASSEGVIGQPQHFGDGTRLSIL.